Sequencing of this T cell receptor beta chain was carried out in a study of blood T cell repertoires in COVID-19. The CDR3 extends over 16 amino acids. The J segment lost 3 bases and the V segment lost 3 bases, leaving 7 bases of the junction unmatched. CDR1 is SGDLS, CDR2 YYNGEE, per germline. Using immunoSEQ multiplex PCR, the repertoire was profiled, and TCRdb retains in-frame clones only, with some absent. The sample holds approximately 210,000 clones; around 90% are singletons and the top ten take about 1.7%. The chain joins TRBV9 to TRBJ2-3, with TRBD1 matching 10 bases. Sample: peripheral blood. The TCR originated in an older man with acute or convalescent COVID-19. This CDR3 reads CASSAGWDRGTDTQYF. For the CDR3, the DNA is TGTGCCAGCAGCGCAGGTTGGGACAGGGGAACAGATACGCAGTATTTT.